A single sample is the source of the 2 T cell receptor beta chains below, sequenced in a study of T cells in localized non-small cell lung cancer. Generated by immunoSEQ multiplex PCR, the TCRdb table keeps only in-frame clones and is missing some. Of around 29,000 clones in the sample, 85% to 90% are singletons; the top ten hold roughly 13%. This specimen consisted of peripheral blood, obtained before any cancer treatment. The receptor source for this set is a female donor aged 60 or older with stage III squamous cell lung carcinoma.

The chain recombines TRBV2 with TRBJ2-1; the match to TRBD2 covers 9 bases. Germline CDR1 and CDR2: SNHLY and FYNNEI. The ends lost 6 bases at V and 6 bases at J; junction bases unmatched: 15. The CDR3 runs to 17 residues. The CDR3 nucleotides read TGTGCCAGCAGGAGGGCTAGCGGGGTAACCTCGGCCAATGAGCAGTTCTTC. It specifies CASRRASGVTSANEQFF.

This clone came up once. The rearrangement uses TRBV30 and TRBJ2-2; D gene unclear. CDR1 and CDR2 from the germline V gene are GTSNPN and SVGIG (reference sequence). The V gene lost 0 bases and the J gene lost 3 bases, with 5 bases spanning the gap. The CDR3 contains 13 residues. Here the CDR3 reads CAWSVEDTGELFF. CDR3 DNA sequence: TGTGCCTGGAGTGTTGAGGACACCGGGGAGCTGTTTTTT.